The 2 T cell receptor beta chains below were found in one sample sequenced in a study of vaccination effects on CD4 cells after COVID-19. Their cognate antigens are unknown. Sequencing used immunoSEQ multiplex PCR; TCRdb keeps in-frame clones, though not all of them. The profile covers more than 25,000 clones, with about 66% appearing a single time and under 30% taken by the ten largest. ViraFEST assay sequencing came after antigen-specific CD4+ T cells were expanded with viral peptide pools. A 10-day culture period preceded the isolation of CD4+ T cells. The sample was CD4+ T cells from PBMCs cultured with HCoV-229E spike peptides, taken before COVID-19 vaccination. The source of these receptors is a human donor who received a COVID-19 vaccine.

The V call is TRBV27, the J call TRBJ2-7; D may be TRBD1 (5 bases). This CDR3 has 14 residues. The V end lost 2 bases, the J end lost 2 bases, and 10 bases lay between the germline ends. From germline, CDR1 is MNHEY and CDR2 SMNVEV (reference sequence). CDR3 protein: CASSLVQGAYEQYF. CDR3 sequence (DNA): TGTGCCAGCAGTTTAGTCCAGGGTGCCTACGAGCAGTACTTC.

The chain employs TRBV19 and TRBJ1-1, with D perhaps TRBD1 (5 bases). The CDR3 totals 18 residues. Trimming left V 2 bases short and J 0 bases short, with 19 bases between. Looked up from germline, CDR1 is LNHDA and CDR2 is SQIVND (reference sequence). The chain's CDR3 is CASSIKRGSSFMNTEAFF. The CDR3 DNA sequence: TGTGCCAGTAGTATAAAAAGGGGCTCGTCTTTCATGAACACTGAAGCTTTCTTT.